Detailed here is one T cell receptor (beta chain). No antigen is known for it. A second PCR of roughly 6 to 12 cycles used a sample-barcoded 5' primer and a J-beta primer mix. Using its own MiXCR run on the 5' RACE reads, TCRdb lists one record per CDR3 protein. This table has over 1,500,000 distinct CDR3 sequences, about two fifths appearing once. V was cut by 8 bases and J by 0 bases, with 17 bases left in between. This CDR3 region has 15 residues. CDR1 is SQVTM, CDR2 ANQGSEA, per germline. The source of the sample is a study of blood T cells in healthy people across ages. Study-wide results and limits: Conclusively comparing naive with antigen-experienced cells was impossible with unsorted PBMCs.

The V and J genes are TRBV29-1 and TRBJ2-1; possible D gene TRBD2, 6 bases. The TCR originated in a human donor in good health. The sequenced sample was blood. In DNA, the CDR3 is TGCAGCCTTAAAAGACTGGAGGGCTCCTACAATGAGCAGTTCTTC. Its translation is CSLKRLEGSYNEQFF.